A single sample is the source of the 30 T cell receptor beta chains below, sequenced in a study of blood T cell repertoires in COVID-19. Some clones are missing from TCRdb's copy, which holds only in-frame ones; the method was immunoSEQ multiplex PCR. Of about 150,000 clones in the sample, around 81% are singletons; the top ten hold under 15%. The sample was peripheral blood. These receptor sequences come from a man aged 60-69 years with active or convalescent COVID-19.

The V and J genes are TRBV5-4 and TRBJ2-7, with 9 nucleotides matching TRBD1. Germline V gives CDR1 SGHNT, CDR2 YYREEE (reference sequence). J was trimmed by 5 bases and V by 2 bases; bases with no gene match: 5. CDR3 length: 14 amino acids. CDR3 nucleotide sequence: TGTGCCAGCAGCTTAAGGACAGGGGACCACGAGCAGTACTTC. This translates into CASSLRTGDHEQYF.

This clone has only a few counts. The chain carries TRBV10-3 and TRBJ2-1; 9 nucleotides align to TRBD1. CDR3 length: 17 residues. Germline-derived CDR1 and CDR2 are ENHRY and SYGVKD. Trimming removed 3 bases from V and 1 base from J; junction bases left unmatched: 7. CDR3 in DNA: TGTGCCATCAGTGACCCGAACAGGGGGCAATCCTACAATGAGCAGTTCTTC. It yields the protein CAISDPNRGQSYNEQFF.

The chain's CDR3 is CASSLEGTVQTQYF. CDR3 coding DNA: TGTGCCAGTAGTCTGGAGGGGACAGTGCAGACCCAGTACTTC. The V call is TRBV19, the J call TRBJ2-5, with D perhaps TRBD1 (7 bases). The CDR3 contains 14 residues. The germline CDR1 and CDR2 sequences are LNHDA and SQIVND (reference sequence). V lost 5 bases, J lost 6 bases, and 16 bases lay in between.

The chain joins TRBV19 to TRBJ1-3; no clear D gene. This CDR3 has 13 amino acids. Germline V gene data show CDR1 as LNHDA and CDR2 as SQIVND (reference sequence). V was shortened by 10 bases and J by 0 bases, with 10 bases between the two germline ends. CDR3 nucleotides: TGTGCCACCGGACGGGGCTCTGGAAACACCATATATTTT. It specifies CATGRGSGNTIYF.

The chain carries TRBV6-1 and TRBJ2-1; a possible D gene is TRBD2 (5 bases). CDR3 length: 16 amino acids. With 2 bases removed from V and 1 base from J, the gap between germline ends came to 12 bases. The germline gives CDR1 MNHNS, CDR2 SASEGT. The CDR3 is CASSEPTSESYNEQFF. CDR3 DNA sequence: TGTGCCAGCAGTGAACCCACTAGTGAGTCCTACAATGAGCAGTTCTTC.

The chain employs TRBV5-4 and TRBJ2-5, with D possibly matching TRBD1 (6 bases). This CDR3 comprises 16 residues. Per germline, CDR1 SGHNT and CDR2 YYREEE (reference sequence). Trimming took 4 bases from V and 5 from J, leaving 21 bases between them. The CDR3 DNA reads as TGTGCCAGCAGCCGCTCACCAGGGGCGAGGGCGGAGACCCAGTACTTC. Translation gives CASSRSPGARAETQYF.

CDR3 nucleotide sequence: TGTGCCAGCAGCTTGCAGGGACAGGGCCACGAGCAGTACTTC. It is translated as CASSLQGQGHEQYF. The chain carries TRBV5-6 and TRBJ2-7; 9 bases are shared with TRBD1. With V trimmed by 1 base and J by 5 bases, 4 bases remained unmatched. The CDR3 runs to 14 residues. Germline values: CDR1 SGHDT, CDR2 YYEEEE.

The rearrangement joins TRBV18 to TRBJ1-2; 9 positions agree with TRBD1. Germline V gene data show CDR1 as KGHSH and CDR2 as LQKENI. The CDR3 runs to 15 residues. Trimming removed 4 bases from V and 5 bases from J; junction bases left unmatched: 8. The chain's CDR3 is CASSRGTGSSYGYTF. CDR3 coding DNA: TGTGCCAGCTCACGGGGGACAGGGAGTTCTTATGGCTACACCTTC.

This clone was seen only a few times. This sequence joins TRBV11-2 and TRBJ2-3; 7 positions agree with TRBD2. The CDR3 is 16 amino acids. V shed 1 base and J 1 base; nucleotides not matched to a gene: 5. The V gene's germline CDR1 is SGHAT and CDR2 FQNNGV. The CDR3 loop is CASSLGLGGGTDTQYF. In nucleotides, the CDR3 is TGTGCCAGCAGCTTAGGTCTGGGAGGGGGCACAGATACGCAGTATTTT.

The V and J genes are TRBV5-1 and TRBJ1-2; D might be TRBD1 (6 bases). With 4 bases removed from V and 6 bases from J, the gap between germline ends came to 16 bases. There are 14 residues in the CDR3. Germline V gene data show CDR1 as SGHRS and CDR2 as YFSETQ. In DNA, the CDR3 is TGCGCCAGCAGCGCCCAGGGGACCGCCAATGGCTACACCTTC. It yields the protein CASSAQGTANGYTF.

The chain is built from TRBV25-1 and TRBJ1-2; TRBD1 is a possible D gene (6 bases). Looked up from germline, CDR1 is MGHDK and CDR2 is SYGVNS. The CDR3 sequence is 12 residues long. Trimming stripped 4 bases from V and 8 bases from J, with 11 bases between. The CDR3 DNA sequence: TGTGCCAGCAGTGCACAGGGAGCAGGCTACACCTTC. Amino acid sequence: CASSAQGAGYTF.

A few counts support this clone. This sequence joins TRBV3-1 (or the pseudogene TRBV3-2) and TRBJ2-7; a weak D match, TRBD1 (6 bases). V was shortened by 2 bases and J by 2 bases, with 13 bases between the two germline ends. The CDR3 extends over 15 amino acids. Per germline, CDR1 LGHDT and CDR2 YNNKEL (reference sequence). The CDR3 is CASSQWGRGAYEQYF. In DNA form, the CDR3 reads TGTGCCAGCAGCCAATGGGGCAGGGGCGCCTACGAGCAGTACTTC.

This clone has more than one count but fewer than ten. The V call is TRBV28, the J call TRBJ2-7; tentative D call: TRBD2 (5 bases). Per the germline V gene, CDR1 is MDHEN and CDR2 is SYDVKM. Trimming pared 1 base from V and 0 bases from J, leaving 10 bases between. This CDR3 has 15 residues. The CDR3 loop reads CASSLYRESSYEQYF. The CDR3 DNA is TGTGCCAGCAGTTTATATAGGGAGAGCTCCTACGAGCAGTACTTC.

This sequence joins TRBV29-1 and TRBJ2-2; a weak D match, TRBD2 (6 bases). The CDR3 is 11 residues long. The V end lost 4 bases, the J end lost 8 bases, and 8 bases lay between the germline ends. Germline loops: CDR1 SQVTM, CDR2 ANQGSEA. This chain's CDR3 is CSVGGEGELFF. The CDR3 coding sequence is TGCAGCGTTGGGGGGGAAGGGGAGCTGTTTTTT.

This chain joins TRBV6-2 or TRBV6-3 and TRBJ1-1, with TRBD1 as a possible D gene (5 bases). The CDR3 is 16 residues long. V lost 0 bases and J lost 5, with 16 bases in between. The germline V gene encodes CDR1 MNHEY and CDR2 SVGEGT. CDR3 residues: CASSYSTATVGTEAFF. CDR3 bases: TGTGCCAGCAGTTACTCGACAGCCACCGTGGGGACTGAAGCTTTCTTT.

The genes are TRBV27 and TRBJ2-5; 9 nucleotides agree with TRBD1. J was trimmed by 4 bases and V by 5 bases; bases with no gene match: 5. This CDR3 contains 14 residues. CDR1 is MNHEY, CDR2 SMNVEV, per germline (reference sequence). CDR3 sequence (DNA): TGTGCCAGCAGTCCCCGGGACAGGGTAGAGACCCAGTACTTC. Translating gives CASSPRDRVETQYF.

The chain recombines TRBV7-2 with TRBJ2-1; D might be TRBD2 (6 bases). The CDR3 covers 16 residues. V was cut by 5 bases and J by 0 bases, with 14 bases left in between. The germline CDR1 and CDR2 sequences are SGHTA and FQGNSA. CDR3 in DNA: TGTGCCAGCAGCACCGGGACTTCGAGCTCCTACAATGAGCAGTTCTTC. Protein: CASSTGTSSSYNEQFF. Full variable domain (rest looked up from reference TRBV7-2 and TRBJ2-1): GAGVSQSPSNKVTEKGKDVELRCDPISGHTALYWYRQSLGQGLEFLIYFQGNSAPDKSGLPSDRFSAERTGGSVSTLTIQRTQQEDSAVYLCASSTGTSSSYNEQFFGPGTRLTVL.

This chain connects TRBV9 to TRBJ2-1; 10 bases line up with TRBD2. CDR3 length: 15 residues. The junction had 4 bases not matched to a gene; V was cut back by 0 bases and J by 7 bases. Germline V gene sequence: CDR1 SGDLS, CDR2 YYNGEE. CDR3 residues: CASSVVGTSANEQFF. CDR3 sequence (DNA): TGTGCCAGCAGCGTAGTAGGGACTAGCGCTAATGAGCAGTTCTTC.

The V and J genes are TRBV28 and TRBJ1-2; weak D call: TRBD1 (6 bases). CDR1 and CDR2 (germline): MDHEN, SYDVKM. CDR3 length: 14 amino acids. V lost 1 base and J 8 bases, leaving 14 bases between the germline ends. CDR3 sequence: CASSLLEQGGGYTF. CDR3 DNA: TGTGCCAGCAGTTTATTAGAACAGGGAGGGGGCTACACCTTC.

The chain combines TRBV28 with TRBJ2-6, with 7 bases fitting TRBD1. CDR1 and CDR2 (germline): MDHEN, SYDVKM. The J segment lost 3 bases and the V segment lost 6 bases, leaving 5 bases of the junction unmatched. The CDR3 extends over 15 amino acids. CDR3 nucleotides: TGTGCCAGCAGCCCCGACAGGGTTGGGGCCAACGTCCTGACTTTC. It codes for CASSPDRVGANVLTF.

The chain combines TRBV12-3 or TRBV12-4 with TRBJ1-2; 9 bases agree with TRBD1. This CDR3 has 13 amino acids. V was clipped by 6 bases and J by 4 bases; unmatched bases: 3. The CDR3 DNA reads TGTGCCAGCAGCCAGACAGGGGGCTATGGCTACACCTTC. Protein product: CASSQTGGYGYTF.

The J gene is TRBJ1-5, the V gene TRBV7-2; weak D call: TRBD1 (6 bases). Trimming shortened V by 5 bases and J by 7 bases, and 12 bases separated the two germline ends. The CDR3 totals 13 residues. The germline V gene encodes CDR1 SGHTA and CDR2 FQGNSA. CDR3 DNA: TGTGCCAGCAGCATACAGGGTTCGCAGCCCCAGCATTTT. As protein: CASSIQGSQPQHF. Full variable domain (remainder filled in from reference TRBV7-2 and TRBJ1-5): GAGVSQSPSNKVTEKGKDVELRCDPISGHTALYWYRQSLGQGLEFLIYFQGNSAPDKSGLPSDRFSAERTGGSVSTLTIQRTQQEDSAVYLCASSIQGSQPQHFGDGTRLSIL.

The V gene is TRBV28, the J gene TRBJ1-5; D unresolved. The germline V gene has CDR1 MDHEN and CDR2 SYDVKM. Between the trimmed V and J ends, which lost 1 base and 3 bases, there was a span of 16 bases. There are 17 residues in the CDR3. CDR3: CASSLSLGDASNQPQHF. CDR3 DNA sequence: TGTGCCAGCAGTTTATCGCTCGGGGATGCGTCCAATCAGCCCCAGCATTTT.

The J gene is TRBJ2-5, the V gene TRBV14, with D possibly TRBD2 on 5 matching bases. Germline assignment: CDR1 SGHDN and CDR2 FVKESK. CDR3 length: 13 residues. Trimming cost V 0 bases and J 7 bases, with 9 bases left between them. Written as DNA, the CDR3 is TGTGCCAGCAGCCAAGATTTTGCGGGGACCCAGTACTTC. Its translation is CASSQDFAGTQYF. The full variable domain, with the rest looked up from reference TRBV14 and TRBJ2-5, is EAGVTQFPSHSVIEKGQTVTLRCDPISGHDNLYWYRRVMGKEIKFLLHFVKESKQDESGMPNNRFLAERTGGTYSTLKVQPAELEDSGVYFCASSQDFAGTQYFGPGTRLLVL.

The V gene is TRBV28, the J gene TRBJ1-4, with 10 bases lining up with TRBD1. Germline trimming cut 7 bases from V and 0 bases from J; bases unmatched to any gene: 11. This CDR3 has 18 amino acids. Germline CDR1 reads MDHEN; CDR2 reads SYDVKM. DNA for the CDR3: TGTGCCAGCACTAACCGGGACAGGGGTTGGGCAACTAATGAAAAACTGTTTTTT. Encoded protein: CASTNRDRGWATNEKLFF. Full variable domain (missing parts from reference TRBV28 and TRBJ1-4): DVKVTQSSRYLVKRTGEKVFLECVQDMDHENMFWYRQDPGLGLRLIYFSYDVKMKEKGDIPEGYSVSREKKERFSLILESASTNQTSMYLCASTNRDRGWATNEKLFFGSGTQLSVL.

The chain couples TRBV28 to TRBJ1-2; 7 bases agree with TRBD1. This CDR3 has 12 amino acids. V was pared by 10 bases and J by 8 bases, with 10 bases of the junction left unmatched. CDR1 and CDR2 from the germline V gene are MDHEN and SYDVKM. The CDR3 DNA is TGTGCCACCTTGACAGGGTCCCGGGGCTACACCTTC. This gives the protein CATLTGSRGYTF.

This clone has only a few counts. The chain employs TRBV9 and TRBJ2-7, with D possibly TRBD2 on 6 matching bases. Trimming took off 0 bases at V and 0 bases at J, with 7 bases between the two ends. Germline assignment: CDR1 SGDLS and CDR2 YYNGEE. The CDR3 sequence is 14 residues long. The CDR3 DNA reads as TGTGCCAGCAGCGTAGACGGGAGCTCCTACGAGCAGTACTTC. This encodes CASSVDGSSYEQYF.

V gene TRBV18 combines with J gene TRBJ1-1; no clear D. CDR3 size: 14 residues. Trimming took 3 bases from V and 1 from J, leaving 9 bases between them. Germline CDR1 is KGHSH and CDR2 is LQKENI. CDR3 loop: CASSPTTSNTEAFF. CDR3 bases: TGTGCCAGCTCACCGACGACATCGAACACTGAAGCTTTCTTT.

The CDR3 sequence: CASSEPGTGSAEAFF. In DNA, the CDR3 is TGTGCCAGCAGTGAACCCGGAACAGGGAGTGCTGAAGCTTTCTTT. This rearrangement joins TRBV25-1 to TRBJ1-1, with D possibly TRBD1 on 6 matching bases. The length of the CDR3 is 15 residues. Germline V gives CDR1 MGHDK, CDR2 SYGVNS. With 2 bases removed from V and 6 bases from J, the gap between germline ends came to 16 bases. Full variable domain (rest looked up from reference TRBV25-1 and TRBJ1-1): EADIYQTPRYLVIGTGKKITLECSQTMGHDKMYWYQQDPGMELHLIHYSYGVNSTEKGDLSSESTVSRIRTEHFPLTLESARPSHTSQYLCASSEPGTGSAEAFFGQGTRLTVV.

This clone was counted only a few times. The CDR3 loop is CASSLARSSPLHF. In DNA, the CDR3 is TGTGCCAGCAGCTTAGCGCGTTCCTCTCCCCTCCACTTT. The genes are TRBV7-2 and TRBJ1-6; unclear D gene. CDR1 is SGHTA, CDR2 FQGNSA, per germline. With 0 bases removed from V and 13 bases from J, the gap between germline ends came to 10 bases. CDR3 length: 13 amino acids. Together with reference TRBV7-2 and TRBJ1-6, the CDR3 gives the full variable domain: GAGVSQSPSNKVTEKGKDVELRCDPISGHTALYWYRQSLGQGLEFLIYFQGNSAPDKSGLPSDRFSAERTGGSVSTLTIQRTQQEDSAVYLCASSLARSSPLHFGNGTRLTVT.